A selection of T cell receptor beta chains follows, all from one sample in a study of graft-versus-host responses after intestinal transplantation. Profiling relied on immunoSEQ multiplex PCR, and the TCRdb table lists in-frame clones only, not all of them. The repertoire includes about 97,000 clones, around 90% of them detected once, and about 16% sits in the top ten. The source was PBMCs, collected approximately 470 days after intestinal transplant. The receptors were sampled from a human patient who received an intestinal transplant, so some T cells may come from the graft donor. Both conserved end residues are part of each CDR3. The D gene is left open where the match is weak. Expanded clones get a size class; other rows say once, few or many, or leave the size out.

d_gene	v_gene	j_gene	abundance	CDR3nt	CDR3aa
.	TRBV25-1	TRBJ2-5	.	TGTGCCAGCAGTCCGGGGACTTTGGGTTCGCGGGCGGAGACCCAGTACTTC	CASSPGTLGSRAETQYF
.	TRBV11-2	TRBJ1-1	.	TGTGCCAGCAGCTTAGTAACAGTCAACACTGAAGCTTTCTTT	CASSLVTVNTEAFF
TRBD1	TRBV12-5	TRBJ2-2	.	TGTGCTAGTGCTTACGACAGGGTAAACACCGGGGAGCTGTTTTTT	CASAYDRVNTGELFF
.	TRBV6-4	TRBJ2-7	.	TGTGCCAGCAGTTGGTCCGCGAGCTCCTACGAGCAGTACTTC	CASSWSASSYEQYF
.	TRBV12-5	TRBJ2-7	.	TGTGCTAGTGGTCCCGCCCTGGCAGGCAACGAGCAGTACTTC	CASGPALAGNEQYF
TRBD2	TRBV5-5	TRBJ2-7	.	TGTGCCAGCAGCTTGGACGCGGGGGGTAGTTACGAGCAGTACTTC	CASSLDAGGSYEQYF
TRBD1	TRBV9	TRBJ1-1	.	TGTGCCAGCAGCGTCCTCGGACAGGGTGTAGCTGAAGCTTTCTTT	CASSVLGQGVAEAFF
.	TRBV10-2	TRBJ1-6	.	TGCGCCAGCAGTGAGGGGGACTCCTATAATTCACCCCTCCACTTT	CASSEGDSYNSPLHF
.	TRBV12-5	TRBJ1-1	.	TGTGCTAGTGGTTTGGCCTCGACCCCGGTGGCTTTCTTT	CASGLASTPVAFF
.	TRBV7-6	TRBJ2-7	.	TGTGCCAGCAGCTTGGGACACCCGTCCGAGCAGTACTTC	CASSLGHPSEQYF
.	TRBV6-1	TRBJ1-3	.	TGTGCCAGCATTGCGGATGGAAACACCATATATTTT	CASIADGNTIYF
.	TRBV7-2	TRBJ1-1	.	TGTGCCAGCAGCACCTACCCGAGGGCTGAAGCTTTCTTT	CASSTYPRAEAFF
TRBD2	TRBV5-1	TRBJ2-1	.	TGCGCCAGCAGCTCCGGGACTACTCCCTACAATGAGCAGTTCTTC	CASSSGTTPYNEQFF
.	TRBV9	TRBJ1-2	.	TGTGCCAGCAGCCCCTCCGGGACGCCTAACTATGGCTACACCTTC	CASSPSGTPNYGYTF
.	TRBV14	TRBJ2-2	.	TGTGCCAGCAAGTTGGGGGCCGGGGAGCTGTTTTTT	CASKLGAGELFF
TRBD1	TRBV5-8	TRBJ1-5	.	TGTGCCAGCAGCTGGGGACAGGTAAGCAATCAGCCCCAGCATTTT	CASSWGQVSNQPQHF
.	TRBV9	TRBJ1-1	.	TGTGCCAGCAGCGTAGCTTGGGAGGGAGAGGCTGAAGCTTTCTTT	CASSVAWEGEAEAFF
TRBD2	TRBV9	TRBJ2-2	.	TGTGCCAGCAGCGTGACTAGCGGGGGATTCCGCGGGGACACCGGGGAGCTGTTTTTT	CASSVTSGGFRGDTGELFF
.	TRBV6-4	TRBJ1-1	few	TGTGCCAGCAGTGACTCGGGACACACTGAAGCTTTCTTT	CASSDSGHTEAFF
TRBD2	TRBV7-3	TRBJ2-1	.	TGTGCCAGCAGCCGGGGACTAGCCAACTACAATGAGCAGTTCTTC	CASSRGLANYNEQFF
TRBD1	TRBV13	TRBJ2-3	.	TGTGCCAGCAGCCACCCCGGGACAGGATTCACGGATACGCAGTATTTT	CASSHPGTGFTDTQYF
TRBD1	TRBV19	TRBJ1-5	.	TGTGCCAGTAGTCTTGGGACAGCGAAAGGGTCCCAGCATTTT	CASSLGTAKGSQHF
TRBD1	TRBV7-9	TRBJ2-7	.	TGTGCCAGCAGCCTGACCGGGACAGGGTTTCGCGAACAGTACTTC	CASSLTGTGFREQYF
.	TRBV6-4	TRBJ1-1	.	TGTGCCAGCAGGGCGGGGGGCGCGAACACTGAAGCTTTCTTT	CASRAGGANTEAFF